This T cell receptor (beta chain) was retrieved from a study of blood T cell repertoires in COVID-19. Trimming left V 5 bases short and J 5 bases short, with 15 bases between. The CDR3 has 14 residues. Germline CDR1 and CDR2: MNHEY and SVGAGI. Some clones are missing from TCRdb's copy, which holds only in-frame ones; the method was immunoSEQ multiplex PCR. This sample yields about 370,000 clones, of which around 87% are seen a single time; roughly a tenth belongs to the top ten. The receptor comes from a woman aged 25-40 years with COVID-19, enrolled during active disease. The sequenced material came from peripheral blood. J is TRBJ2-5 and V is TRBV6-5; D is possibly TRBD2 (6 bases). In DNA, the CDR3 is TGTGCCAGCAGTCCGAGCGGACGGGAGGAGACCCAGTACTTC. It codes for CASSPSGREETQYF.